The 19 T cell receptor beta chains presented below share a single source sample, sequenced in a study of human thymus T cells. Libraries were prepared by immunoSEQ multiplex PCR; TCRdb keeps only in-frame clonotypes and omits some of them. The sample records tens of thousands of clones, nearly 98% being singletons. Resections were taken during corrective heart surgery, and the thymus tissue came from these. The material sequenced was thymus tissue. These receptors were taken from a boy under two years old with a congenital heart defect but otherwise immunologically healthy.

The chain has TRBV10-3 and TRBJ2-3; 8 positions match TRBD2. Trimming removed 3 bases from V and 8 bases from J; junction bases left unmatched: 13. The CDR3 has 16 residues. Germline CDR1 and CDR2: ENHRY and SYGVKD. The CDR3 DNA follows: TGTGCCATCAGTGATGTGGCGGGGGGCATACAGAGTACGCAGTATTTT. This codes for CAISDVAGGIQSTQYF.

V is TRBV4-1 and J is TRBJ2-1; perhaps TRBD1 as D (5 bases). The CDR3 covers 13 residues. Germline V gene lookup returns CDR1 MGHRA and CDR2 YSYEKL. Trimming took off 1 base at V and 8 bases at J, with 9 bases between the two ends. The CDR3 DNA follows: TGCGCCAGCAGCCAAGCCTCAGGGTATGAGCAGTTCTTC. It yields the protein CASSQASGYEQFF.

This clone was counted between two and nine times. This chain connects TRBV11-2 to TRBJ1-2; no definite D call. Germline V gene data show CDR1 as SGHAT and CDR2 as FQNNGV. This CDR3 has 13 amino acids. Trimming removed 11 bases from V and 3 bases from J, with 16 bases in between. Written as DNA, the CDR3 is TGTGCCTCCCGTTACGCGGGAGACTATGGCTACACCTTC. This sequence encodes CASRYAGDYGYTF.

The chain joins TRBV5-1 to TRBJ2-1; D gene unclear. This CDR3 comprises 12 residues. V lost 7 bases and J lost 10, with 15 bases in between. The V gene's germline CDR1 is SGHRS and CDR2 YFSETQ. CDR3 region: CASSHPRNEQFF. The CDR3 coding sequence is TGCGCCAGCTCCCATCCAAGGAACGAGCAGTTCTTC. Supplemented by reference TRBV5-1 and TRBJ2-1, the full variable domain reads KAGVTQTPRYLIKTRGQQVTLSCSPISGHRSVSWYQQTPGQGLQFLFEYFSETQRNKGNFPGRFSGRQFSNSRSEMNVSTLELGDSALYLCASSHPRNEQFFGPGTRLTVL.

The gene calls are TRBV6-1 and TRBJ2-7; the D is unclear. CDR3 length: 11 residues. Germline V gene lookup returns CDR1 MNHNS and CDR2 SASEGT. Deletions cut 5 bases from V and 7 bases from J, with 9 bases between. In DNA, the CDR3 is TGTGCCAGCAGTTGGCTGGGAGAGCAGTACTTC. Protein product: CASSWLGEQYF.

V usage is TRBV11-2 and J usage is TRBJ2-7; the D call may be TRBD1 or TRBD2 (7 bases each). Per the germline V gene, CDR1 is SGHAT and CDR2 is FQNNGV. The CDR3 consists of 15 residues. V lost 5 bases and J 0 bases, leaving 14 bases between the germline ends. Here the CDR3 DNA reads TGTGCCAGCAGCCCAGGGGGGGCTTACTCCTACGAGCAGTACTTC. It encodes CASSPGGAYSYEQYF.

The chain carries TRBV5-8 and TRBJ1-1; no clear D gene. This CDR3 region has 9 residues. V lost 3 bases to trimming and J lost 11 bases, with 5 bases between them. CDR1 is SGHTS and CDR2 is YDEGEE in the germline V gene. Here the CDR3 reads CASSCGAFF. The DNA for the CDR3 is TGTGCCAGCAGCTGTGGGGCTTTCTTT.

The rearrangement uses TRBV5-1 and TRBJ2-3; weak D call: TRBD2 (6 bases). CDR1 SGHRS and CDR2 YFSETQ come from the germline V gene. The V end was cut by 4 bases, the J end by 2 bases, with 14 bases between. The CDR3 consists of 15 residues. CDR3 DNA sequence: TGCGCCAGCAGCCTCCGGGACTTCCCCACAGATACGCAGTATTTT. As protein: CASSLRDFPTDTQYF.

This chain links TRBV6-5 with TRBJ1-5; weak D call: TRBD1 (6 bases). The CDR3 has 14 amino acids. CDR1 MNHEY and CDR2 SVGAGI come from the germline V gene. V dropped 6 bases and J dropped 4 bases, with 13 bases sitting between them. CDR3 in amino acids: CASSPGGQNQPQHF. CDR3 nucleotides: TGTGCCAGCAGCCCGGGGGGGCAGAATCAGCCCCAGCATTTT.

J is TRBJ1-1 and V is TRBV11-3, with D uncertain. V was trimmed by 3 bases and J by 9 bases, leaving 23 bases between them. CDR1 and CDR2 from the germline V gene are SGHNT and YENEEA. CDR3 length equals 16 residues. The CDR3 coding sequence is TGTGCCAGCAGCTTCGGGGTAAGGGAAGTACGTCCCCAAGCTTTCTTT. Amino acids: CASSFGVREVRPQAFF.

The chain couples TRBV19 to TRBJ1-1, with 10 bases matching TRBD1. This CDR3 contains 16 residues. V was pared by 7 bases and J by 1 base, with 9 bases of the junction left unmatched. The V gene's germline CDR1 is LNHDA and CDR2 SQIVND (reference sequence). CDR3 residues: CASTPGQGTPNTEAFF. The CDR3 DNA sequence: TGTGCCAGTACCCCGGGACAGGGGACTCCGAACACTGAAGCTTTCTTT.

The J gene is TRBJ1-2, the V gene TRBV19; TRBD1 matches 8 bases. The germline gives CDR1 LNHDA, CDR2 SQIVND (reference sequence). J was trimmed by 0 bases and V by 6 bases; bases with no gene match: 12. This CDR3 contains 17 residues. This CDR3 reads CASSQGQGENTNYGYTF. CDR3 nucleotide sequence: TGTGCCAGTAGCCAAGGACAGGGCGAAAATACTAACTATGGCTACACCTTC. Using reference TRBV19 and TRBJ1-2 for the parts outside the CDR3, the full variable domain is DGGITQSPKYLFRKEGQNVTLSCEQNLNHDAMYWYRQDPGQGLRLIYYSQIVNDFQKGDIAEGYSVSREKKESFPLTVTSAQKNPTAFYLCASSQGQGENTNYGYTFGSGTRLTVV.

The chain recombines TRBV7-9 with TRBJ2-2; TRBD1 aligns across 8 bases. This CDR3 comprises 15 residues. CDR1 is SEHNR, CDR2 FQNEAQ, per germline (reference sequence). Unmatched junction bases numbered 5, after V lost 5 bases and J lost 3 bases. In DNA form, the CDR3 reads TGTGCCAGCAGCCAGGGGGCTGGGGACACCGGGGAGCTGTTTTTT. It encodes CASSQGAGDTGELFF.

This rearrangement joins TRBV4-2 to TRBJ2-3; D perhaps matches TRBD1 (6 bases). In germline, CDR1 is LGHNA, CDR2 YNFKEQ. Trimming removed 0 bases at V and 3 bases at J, with 13 bases between. The CDR3 has 16 residues. CDR3 protein: CASSQEGHTGTDTQYF. The CDR3, as DNA: TGTGCCAGCAGCCAAGAGGGACATACTGGAACAGATACGCAGTATTTT.

This chain uses TRBV6-5 with TRBJ2-4, with D possibly TRBD2 on 5 matching bases. Per germline, CDR1 MNHEY and CDR2 SVGAGI. There are 13 residues in the CDR3. Trimming stripped 1 base from V and 12 bases from J, with 13 bases between. The CDR3 region is CASSYFKRRTQYF. CDR3 nucleotides: TGTGCCAGCAGTTACTTTAAGAGGAGGACTCAGTACTTC.

The J gene is TRBJ2-5, the V gene TRBV7-9; perhaps TRBD2 as D (5 bases). The V end lost 4 bases, the J end lost 2 bases, and 11 bases lay between the germline ends. The germline V gene encodes CDR1 SEHNR and CDR2 FQNEAQ (reference sequence). This CDR3 is 14 amino acids long. The CDR3 DNA follows: TGTGCCAGCAGCTGTTTTAAGCGGCAAGAGACCCAGTACTTC. Residues: CASSCFKRQETQYF.

A remark on this clone: A junction end diverges from the germline sequence, so it may reflect a read error. The gene calls are TRBV7-2 and TRBJ1-1; tentatively, D is TRBD1 (6 bases). Germline loops: CDR1 SGHTA, CDR2 FQGNSA. This CDR3 contains 14 residues. The chain's CDR3 is CASSPRDRDTEAFF. DNA for the CDR3: TGTGCCAGCAGCCCCCGAGACCGGGACACGGAAGCTTTCTTT.

The chain carries TRBV5-6 and TRBJ2-4; unclear D gene. Germline lookup yields CDR1 SGHDT and CDR2 YYEEEE. The CDR3 consists of 16 residues. Deletions cut 0 bases from V and 1 base from J, with 11 bases between. This chain's CDR3 is CASSLVWETAKNIQYF. DNA of the CDR3: TGTGCCAGCAGCTTGGTATGGGAAACGGCCAAAAACATTCAGTACTTC. The full variable domain, completed using reference TRBV5-6 and TRBJ2-4, is DAGVTQSPTHLIKTRGQQVTLRCSPKSGHDTVSWYQQALGQGPQFIFQYYEEEERQRGNFPDRFSGHQFPNYSSELNVNALLLGDSALYLCASSLVWETAKNIQYFGAGTRLSVL.

J is TRBJ2-2 and V is TRBV4-2, with D possibly being TRBD1 (8 bases). There are 14 residues in the CDR3. V lost 4 bases to trimming and J lost 7 bases, with 13 bases between them. Germline-derived CDR1 and CDR2 are LGHNA and YNFKEQ. Here the CDR3 DNA reads TGTGCCAGCAGCCTACAGGGGGGGATCGGGGAGCTGTTTTTT. This codes for CASSLQGGIGELFF.